Listed below are T cell receptor beta chains from one sample, sequenced in a study of regulatory T cells in long-lasting Graves disease. TCRdb re-derived calls from the multiplex PCR reads in MiXCR, one entry per CDR3 protein. The sample includes a few hundred thousand distinct CDR3 sequences, roughly a quarter of them seen just once. The sequences come from peripheral blood mononuclear cells (PBMCs), collected when the disease was refractory, from a patient treated with antithyroid drugs. The receptors stem from a female donor with Graves disease. Each CDR3 is given with its conserved first and last residue. Fields, in order: D gene, V gene, J gene, clone size, CDR3 protein, CDR3 DNA. A D gene is named only where the DNA matches it firmly. Rows give clone size only sometimes, using once, few, many, or a class for an expanded clone.

>TRBD2|TRBV2|TRBJ2-1|NA
CASSAQTSGRVKQFF
TGTGCCAGCAGTGCACAGACTAGCGGGAGGGTTAAGCAGTTCTTC
>NA|TRBV2|TRBJ1-3|few
CASETLSSGNTIYF
TGTGCCAGCGAGACTTTGTCCTCTGGAAACACCATATATTTT
>TRBD2|TRBV9|TRBJ2-3|few
CASSGLADTQYF
TGTGCCAGCAGCGGACTAGCGGATACGCAGTATTTT
>NA|TRBV20-1|TRBJ2-7|NA
CSAFPPKEQYF
TGCAGTGCTTTTCCCCCAAAGGAGCAGTACTTC
>TRBD2|TRBV5-1|TRBJ2-5|NA
CASSLAPPLAGETQYF
TGCGCCAGCAGCTTGGCCCCGCCACTAGCGGGAGAGACCCAGTACTTC
>NA|TRBV12-3/TRBV12-4|TRBJ2-3|NA
CASSSDIDTQYF
TGTGCCAGCAGTTCAGACATAGATACGCAGTATTTT
>TRBD2|TRBV30|TRBJ2-5|NA
CAWSLLAGSGETQYF
TGTGCCTGGAGTCTCCTAGCGGGATCTGGAGAGACCCAGTACTTC
>NA|TRBV25-1|TRBJ2-5|NA
CASGRGVRETQYF
TGTGCCAGCGGAAGAGGGGTGCGAGAGACCCAGTACTTC
>NA|TRBV6-5|TRBJ2-6|many
CASSYGATGANVLTF
TGTGCCAGCAGTTACGGGGCCACTGGGGCCAACGTCCTGACTTTC
>TRBD1|TRBV2|TRBJ2-2|many
CASSKGTGPSGELFF
TGTGCCAGCAGTAAAGGGACAGGGCCGAGCGGGGAGCTGTTTTTT
>NA|TRBV6-4|TRBJ2-2|few
CASSGTSSGELFF
TGTGCCAGCAGTGGGACATCATCCGGGGAGCTGTTTTTT
>TRBD1|TRBV7-2|TRBJ2-7|NA
CASSRPGGGYEQYF
TGTGCCAGCAGCCGCCCAGGGGGCGGCTACGAGCAGTACTTC
>TRBD2|TRBV12-3/TRBV12-4|TRBJ2-7|many
CASSTLAGMVNEQYF
TGTGCCAGCAGTACCCTAGCGGGAATGGTAAACGAGCAGTACTTC
>TRBD1|TRBV7-2|TRBJ1-5|few
CASSNRQGVQPQHF
TGTGCCAGCAGCAACAGACAGGGGGTGCAGCCCCAGCATTTT
>TRBD2|TRBV20-1|TRBJ2-7|NA
CSARDPGLAGDGQYF
TGCAGTGCTAGAGACCCCGGACTAGCGGGAGACGGGCAGTACTTC
>NA|TRBV29-1|TRBJ2-7|NA
CSAVGQTTYEQYF
TGCAGCGCTGTAGGACAGACTACCTACGAGCAGTACTTC
>TRBD1|TRBV20-1|TRBJ1-1|many
CSASGHARPGGYTEAFF
TGCAGTGCTAGCGGTCACGCGAGGCCAGGGGGTTACACTGAAGCTTTCTTT
>NA|TRBV2|TRBJ1-5|many
CASSASQLSNQPQHF
TGTGCCAGCAGTGCTTCACAGTTGAGCAATCAGCCCCAGCATTTT
>NA|TRBV12-3/TRBV12-4|TRBJ1-1|many
CASGDVFTEAFF
TGTGCCAGCGGAGATGTGTTCACTGAAGCTTTCTTT
>NA|TRBV2|TRBJ2-1|NA
CASRSSGTTSYNEQFF
TGTGCCAGCAGGTCTTCCGGGACCACCTCCTACAATGAGCAGTTCTTC
>TRBD2|TRBV6-1|TRBJ2-5|NA
CASSQTSGRSGETQYF
TGTGCCAGCAGTCAGACTAGCGGGAGGAGTGGGGAGACCCAGTACTTC
>TRBD1|TRBV20-1|TRBJ2-7|few
CSASLRDRGLEQYF
TGCAGTGCTAGCCTGAGGGACAGGGGGCTCGAGCAGTACTTC
>NA|TRBV18|TRBJ1-4|few
CASSPQDNRYEKLFF
TGTGCCAGCTCACCGCAGGACAACCGCTACGAAAAACTGTTTTTT